The 9 T cell receptor beta chains in this list originate from one sample, sequenced in a study of OX40 agonist ivuxolimab in advanced cancers. Only in-frame clones appear in the TCRdb table, and some are missing; sequencing was by immunoSEQ multiplex PCR. The profile covers under 85,000 clones, with 88% appearing a single time and approximately 0.45% taken by the ten largest. Sequences were derived from CD4+ or CD8+ T cells sorted from blood, sampled in a trial of the OX40 agonist ivuxolimab. Receptors originate from an adult with an advanced solid tumor such as melanoma, head and neck, liver or kidney cancer.

The chain joins TRBV7-9 to TRBJ1-1; the D is unclear. Trimming shortened V by 4 bases and J by 7 bases, and 16 bases separated the two germline ends. Germline CDR1 and CDR2: SEHNR and FQNEAQ (reference sequence). The CDR3 has 14 amino acids. CDR3 sequence (DNA): TGTGCCAGCAGCTCCTCCAGTCCGGAGGGTGAAGCTTTCTTT. Its protein product is CASSSSSPEGEAFF.

The J gene is TRBJ2-7, the V gene TRBV19, with 10 bases identical to TRBD1. In germline, CDR1 is LNHDA, CDR2 SQIVND (reference sequence). The CDR3 covers 17 residues. With V trimmed by 5 bases and J by 6 bases, 16 bases remained unmatched. CDR3 residues: CASSAAVSGTGDSEQYF. The CDR3 nucleotides are TGTGCCAGTAGTGCCGCAGTTTCCGGGACAGGGGATTCCGAGCAGTACTTC.

The rearrangement uses TRBV5-4 and TRBJ1-2, with D unresolved. V was trimmed by 2 bases and J by 5 bases, leaving 16 bases between them. Germline CDR1 reads SGHNT; CDR2 reads YYREEE (reference sequence). The CDR3 has 15 residues. CDR3 DNA: TGTGCCAGCAGCTTCGGAGGGAGTGCCCTTTATGGCTACACCTTC. Its translation: CASSFGGSALYGYTF.

This rearrangement joins TRBV7-9 to TRBJ2-7; 8 bases agree with TRBD1. The CDR3 runs to 15 residues. V shed 1 base, J shed 4 bases, and the junction held 6 bases outside the gene matches. The germline V gene has CDR1 SEHNR and CDR2 FQNEAQ (reference sequence). Here the CDR3 reads CASSLVQGDFYEQYF. In DNA, the CDR3 is TGTGCCAGCAGCTTAGTACAGGGGGACTTTTACGAGCAGTACTTC.

The V and J genes are TRBV5-4 and TRBJ2-7; TRBD2 might be the D (5 bases). Germline values: CDR1 SGHNT, CDR2 YYREEE (reference sequence). The CDR3 length is 13 residues. Trimming cost V 7 bases and J 5 bases, with 16 bases left between them. CDR3 nucleotide sequence: TGTGCCAGCTCTGAGGGTTGGCGCGACGAGCAGTACTTC. Protein product: CASSEGWRDEQYF. Full variable domain (outside the CDR3, taken from reference TRBV5-4 and TRBJ2-7): ETGVTQSPTHLIKTRGQQVTLRCSSQSGHNTVSWYQQALGQGPQFIFQYYREEENGRGNFPPRFSGLQFPNYSSELNVNALELDDSALYLCASSEGWRDEQYFGPGTRLTVT.

This clone was observed a single time. This sequence joins TRBV6-1 and TRBJ1-1; unclear D gene. Germline V lookup: CDR1 MNHNS, CDR2 SASEGT. Trimming pared 6 bases from V and 4 bases from J, leaving 12 bases between. CDR3 length: 13 amino acids. For the CDR3, the DNA is TGTGCCAGCAGGGGCCGCCCGGGCACTGAAGCTTTCTTT. It translates to CASRGRPGTEAFF.

A note on this clone: Since no conserved phenylalanine or tryptophan closes the CDR3, a read error is the likely cause. Other DNA variants within this sample encode the same CDR3. This chain connects TRBV6-6 to TRBJ1-6, with a possible D match to TRBD1 (6 bases). V lost 4 bases and J lost 6, with 10 bases in between. The germline CDR1 and CDR2 sequences are MNHNY and SVGAGI (reference sequence). The CDR3 extends over 14 amino acids. The CDR3 loop reads CASSLSRGNSPLHL. The CDR3 bases are TGTGCCAGCAGTTTGTCCAGGGGTAATTCACCCCTCCACCTT.

A word on this clone: In this CDR3 the conserved last residue, phenylalanine or tryptophan, is missing, so a read error is likely. The rearrangement uses TRBV11-2 and TRBJ1-6, with a tentative D call TRBD1 (5 bases). This CDR3 is 14 amino acids long. CDR1 SGHAT and CDR2 FQNNGV come from the germline V gene. V dropped 9 bases and J dropped 9 bases, with 18 bases sitting between them. As DNA, the CDR3 is TGTGCCAGTAGGCCCGGGACCCCCCGTTCACCCCTCCACCTT. This gives the protein CASRPGTPRSPLHL.

The genes are TRBV6-5 and TRBJ1-1, with D possibly TRBD1 on 5 matching bases. Germline CDR1 is MNHEY and CDR2 is SVGAGI. V was trimmed by 0 bases and J by 7 bases, leaving 15 bases between them. CDR3 length equals 15 residues. CDR3 sequence reads: CASSYSPGLGVEAFF. The CDR3 DNA reads as TGTGCCAGCAGTTACTCCCCAGGACTAGGGGTTGAAGCTTTCTTT.